This T cell receptor beta chain comes out of a study of blood T cell repertoires in COVID-19. At the level of the study: Nucleic acid was either cDNA or gDNA, and it came from T cells, B-cell-depleted T cells, or PBMCs.

Per the original methods: Reference gene primer amplification in the assay estimated nucleated cell counts. Sequenced by immunoSEQ multiplex PCR; TCRdb stores in-frame clones only, minus some. Clone size and V and J calls were adopted from that table, with D and trimming inferred from the DNA. The sample comprises 250,000 or so clones, around 90% of which are singletons, and less than 14% rests with the top ten. Participants were placed into cohorts based on the clinical history they reported. This receptor was identified in a man aged 30-40 years who had recovered from COVID-19. The sequenced material came from PBMCs or T cells enriched from blood (not recorded which).

The CDR3 sequence: CASSSGRSDTGELFF. The CDR3 DNA reads as TGTGCCAGCAGTAGCGGGAGATCGGACACCGGGGAGCTGTTTTTT. The V call is TRBV7-9, the J call TRBJ2-2; 9 bases are a match to TRBD2. After removal of 6 bases from V and 3 bases from J, the junction contained 5 bases not matched to a gene. This CDR3 region has 15 residues. Per the germline V gene, CDR1 is SEHNR and CDR2 is FQNEAQ (reference sequence).